Listed below are T cell receptor beta chains from one sample, sequenced in a study of human T cells and chemical hapten exposure. TCRdb independently ran MiXCR on the RACE reads; one entry per CDR3 protein. The repertoire holds approximately 80,000 distinct CDR3 sequences, about 10% seen once, with 4% to 5.5% in the top ten. The sample consisted of whole blood, taken in connection with sensitization to the hapten diphenylcyclopropenone (DPC). The receptors shown here come from a woman aged 45-59 years with alopecia areata. Some clones in this sample may be carry-over from other donors' samples. Both conserved end residues are part of each CDR3. Each record gives: J gene, V gene, D gene, CDR3 protein. A D gene is named only where the DNA matches it firmly.

j_gene: TRBJ2-3
v_gene: TRBV19
d_gene: .
CDR3aa: CASSSSDLRADTQYF

j_gene: TRBJ2-7
v_gene: TRBV20-1
d_gene: TRBD2
CDR3aa: CSARDTAGGSYEQYF

j_gene: TRBJ2-3
v_gene: TRBV18
d_gene: .
CDR3aa: CASSPGTPTSTDTQYF

j_gene: TRBJ1-6
v_gene: TRBV6-2/TRBV6-3
d_gene: .
CDR3aa: CASNDAENSPLHF

j_gene: TRBJ2-1
v_gene: TRBV2
d_gene: .
CDR3aa: CASRNMGDDRFF

j_gene: TRBJ2-1
v_gene: TRBV6-1
d_gene: TRBD2
CDR3aa: CASSEAGGPNEQFF

j_gene: TRBJ1-2
v_gene: TRBV6-2/TRBV6-3
d_gene: .
CDR3aa: CASSYSAAGNGYTF

j_gene: TRBJ1-2
v_gene: TRBV14
d_gene: .
CDR3aa: CASSPTTYGYTF

j_gene: TRBJ2-7
v_gene: TRBV29-1
d_gene: .
CDR3aa: CSVGSYEQYF

j_gene: TRBJ1-1
v_gene: TRBV27
d_gene: .
CDR3aa: CASSLSGRVTEAFF

j_gene: TRBJ1-1
v_gene: TRBV12-3/TRBV12-4
d_gene: .
CDR3aa: CASSFGANTEAFF

j_gene: TRBJ2-1
v_gene: TRBV20-1
d_gene: TRBD1
CDR3aa: CSARGIPGQASRQSYNEQFF

j_gene: TRBJ2-7
v_gene: TRBV20-1
d_gene: .
CDR3aa: CSARVREYAAYEQYF

j_gene: TRBJ2-3
v_gene: TRBV29-1
d_gene: .
CDR3aa: CSGGVTGSRDTQYF

j_gene: TRBJ1-2
v_gene: TRBV28
d_gene: .
CDR3aa: CASTDQGPKYGYTF

j_gene: TRBJ1-5
v_gene: TRBV24-1
d_gene: TRBD1
CDR3aa: CATSDANLDRGLGQPQHF

j_gene: TRBJ1-2
v_gene: TRBV9
d_gene: .
CDR3aa: CASSAGQRRDGYTF

j_gene: TRBJ2-4
v_gene: TRBV6-6
d_gene: .
CDR3aa: CASSSHRDPEKLLAKNIQYF

j_gene: TRBJ2-1
v_gene: TRBV11-3
d_gene: .
CDR3aa: CASSSSNLNEQFF

j_gene: TRBJ2-3
v_gene: TRBV3-1
d_gene: TRBD2
CDR3aa: CASSQGLATDTQYF

j_gene: TRBJ2-5
v_gene: TRBV6-5
d_gene: TRBD1
CDR3aa: CASKKTGQETQYF

j_gene: TRBJ2-3
v_gene: TRBV29-1
d_gene: .
CDR3aa: CSVHTSPRRRTDTQYF

j_gene: TRBJ2-3
v_gene: TRBV29-1
d_gene: .
CDR3aa: CSVRSSGRGDTQYF

j_gene: TRBJ1-2
v_gene: TRBV12-3/TRBV12-4
d_gene: .
CDR3aa: CATGGAGGYTF

j_gene: TRBJ2-3
v_gene: TRBV20-1
d_gene: .
CDR3aa: CSAQTGNTQYF

j_gene: TRBJ2-1
v_gene: TRBV10-1
d_gene: TRBD2
CDR3aa: CASRTGTSSGNAYNEQFF

j_gene: TRBJ1-3
v_gene: TRBV19
d_gene: .
CDR3aa: CASSTPGRISGNTIYF

j_gene: TRBJ1-5
v_gene: TRBV6-4
d_gene: .
CDR3aa: CASSSGNNQPQHF

j_gene: TRBJ2-2
v_gene: TRBV12-3/TRBV12-4
d_gene: TRBD2
CDR3aa: CASSPFASGGHGELFF

j_gene: TRBJ2-7
v_gene: TRBV5-1
d_gene: TRBD2
CDR3aa: CASSLGPSGRAYEQYF

j_gene: TRBJ2-7
v_gene: TRBV29-1
d_gene: TRBD2
CDR3aa: CSAMSGLTTYEQYF

j_gene: TRBJ1-1
v_gene: TRBV9
d_gene: .
CDR3aa: CASSEGGSKAFF

j_gene: TRBJ1-4
v_gene: TRBV24-1
d_gene: .
CDR3aa: CATPGAPKGLFF

j_gene: TRBJ2-6
v_gene: TRBV9
d_gene: .
CDR3aa: CASSGVRRDSGANVLTF

j_gene: TRBJ2-1
v_gene: TRBV12-5
d_gene: TRBD1
CDR3aa: CASGPADRDYNEQFF

j_gene: TRBJ2-5
v_gene: TRBV7-7
d_gene: TRBD1
CDR3aa: CASSTTGYQETQYF

j_gene: TRBJ2-1
v_gene: TRBV7-6
d_gene: .
CDR3aa: CASSLDLGLTYEQFF

j_gene: TRBJ2-4
v_gene: TRBV2
d_gene: TRBD2
CDR3aa: CASSRGTSGSINIQYF